Listed below are T cell receptor beta chains from one sample, sequenced in a study of T cells in Graves' hyperthyroidism and ophthalmopathy. Each CDR3 protein gets one entry after TCRdb re-called the multiplex PCR reads with MiXCR. Here the sample spans approximately 400,000 distinct CDR3 sequences, 15% to 18% being singletons. The sample consisted of blood. The source is a woman younger than 30 with Graves' hyperthyroidism. Both conserved end residues are part of each CDR3. D genes are given only for firm matches. Rows give clone size only sometimes, using once, few, many, or a class for an expanded clone.

cdr3_aa: CASGARSTDTQYF
cdr3_nt: TGTGCCAGCGGGGCTCGTAGCACAGATACGCAGTATTTT
d_call: .
clone_size: few
v_call: TRBV3-1
j_call: TRBJ2-3

cdr3_aa: CASSFLRTDNEKLFF
cdr3_nt: TGTGCCAGCAGCTTTTTAAGGACAGACAATGAAAAACTGTTTTTT
d_call: .
clone_size: many
v_call: TRBV11-2
j_call: TRBJ1-4

cdr3_aa: CASSKRRLAGAGTGELFF
cdr3_nt: TGTGCCAGCAGTAAACGGAGACTAGCGGGAGCGGGCACCGGGGAGCTGTTTTTT
d_call: TRBD2
clone_size: few
v_call: TRBV6-1
j_call: TRBJ2-2

cdr3_aa: CASSELAGGVDTQYF
cdr3_nt: TGTGCCAGCAGCGAACTAGCGGGGGGCGTGGATACGCAGTATTTT
d_call: TRBD2
clone_size: .
v_call: TRBV9
j_call: TRBJ2-3

cdr3_aa: CASGTSFYEQYF
cdr3_nt: TGTGCCAGCGGGACATCGTTCTACGAGCAGTACTTC
d_call: .
clone_size: .
v_call: TRBV2
j_call: TRBJ2-7

cdr3_aa: CASSLAQGRWSNYGYTF
cdr3_nt: TGTGCCAGCAGCTTAGCGCAGGGCAGGTGGTCTAACTATGGCTACACCTTC
d_call: .
clone_size: many
v_call: TRBV7-2
j_call: TRBJ1-2

cdr3_aa: CASSQDGTGFNEQFF
cdr3_nt: TGTGCCAGCAGTCAAGATGGGACAGGGTTCAATGAGCAGTTCTTC
d_call: TRBD1
clone_size: .
v_call: TRBV6-1
j_call: TRBJ2-1

cdr3_aa: CASSVRTGLNEKLFF
cdr3_nt: TGTGCCAGCAGTGTCCGGACAGGGCTTAATGAAAAACTGTTTTTT
d_call: TRBD1
clone_size: many
v_call: TRBV6-1
j_call: TRBJ1-4

cdr3_aa: CASSFSGLNGELFF
cdr3_nt: TGTGCCAGCAGCTTTTCAGGACTGAACGGGGAGCTGTTTTTT
d_call: .
clone_size: many
v_call: TRBV7-2
j_call: TRBJ2-2

cdr3_aa: CASSYPTGFGLAKNIQYF
cdr3_nt: TGTGCCAGCAGTTACCCGACAGGATTTGGCCTTGCCAAAAACATTCAGTACTTC
d_call: .
clone_size: many
v_call: TRBV6-5
j_call: TRBJ2-4

cdr3_aa: CASTPQGRAAYEQYF
cdr3_nt: TGCGCCAGCACCCCTCAAGGGAGGGCGGCATACGAGCAGTACTTC
d_call: TRBD2
clone_size: many
v_call: TRBV5-1
j_call: TRBJ2-7

cdr3_aa: CASSQRRDTDTQYF
cdr3_nt: TGCGCCAGCAGCCAAAGGCGGGACACAGATACGCAGTATTTT
d_call: .
clone_size: many
v_call: TRBV4-1
j_call: TRBJ2-3

cdr3_aa: CSAGAGEIYEQYF
cdr3_nt: TGCAGTGCTGGAGCGGGAGAGATCTACGAGCAGTACTTC
d_call: TRBD2
clone_size: many
v_call: TRBV20-1
j_call: TRBJ2-7

cdr3_aa: CASRSIAGDSEQFF
cdr3_nt: TGCGCCAGCAGATCTATAGCGGGAGATAGTGAGCAGTTCTTC
d_call: TRBD2
clone_size: .
v_call: TRBV4-1
j_call: TRBJ2-1

cdr3_aa: CASSSSVDTQYF
cdr3_nt: TGTGCCAGCTCTTCGTCAGTTGATACGCAGTATTTT
d_call: .
clone_size: many
v_call: TRBV18
j_call: TRBJ2-3

cdr3_aa: CATTRRGGYTF
cdr3_nt: TGTGCCACCACCCGGCGGGGAGGCTACACCTTC
d_call: .
clone_size: many
v_call: TRBV12-3/TRBV12-4
j_call: TRBJ1-2

cdr3_aa: CASSQDFPGPSNTGELFF
cdr3_nt: TGTGCCAGCAGCCAAGACTTTCCAGGTCCCTCGAACACCGGGGAGCTGTTTTTT
d_call: .
clone_size: .
v_call: TRBV4-2
j_call: TRBJ2-2

cdr3_aa: CASSRRALSYEQYF
cdr3_nt: TGTGCCAGCAGCCGGAGGGCCCTCTCCTACGAGCAGTACTTC
d_call: .
clone_size: .
v_call: TRBV9
j_call: TRBJ2-7

cdr3_aa: CASSLSGDTEAFF
cdr3_nt: TGTGCCAGCAGCTTATCAGGGGACACTGAAGCTTTCTTT
d_call: .
clone_size: many
v_call: TRBV7-9
j_call: TRBJ1-1

cdr3_aa: CASSYKTGYNTEAFF
cdr3_nt: TGTGCCAGCAGTTATAAAACAGGATACAACACTGAAGCTTTCTTT
d_call: .
clone_size: few
v_call: TRBV4-2
j_call: TRBJ1-1

cdr3_aa: CSARRVNNEKLFF
cdr3_nt: TGCAGTGCTAGGAGAGTTAATAATGAAAAACTGTTTTTT
d_call: .
clone_size: many
v_call: TRBV20-1
j_call: TRBJ1-4

cdr3_aa: CATSRVLESTNEKLFF
cdr3_nt: TGTGCCACCAGCAGAGTCCTAGAGTCAACTAATGAAAAACTGTTTTTT
d_call: .
clone_size: few
v_call: TRBV15
j_call: TRBJ1-4

cdr3_aa: CASSYWAGSTEAFF
cdr3_nt: TGTGCCAGCAGTTACTGGGCGGGGAGCACTGAAGCTTTCTTT
d_call: .
clone_size: many
v_call: TRBV6-2/TRBV6-3
j_call: TRBJ1-1

cdr3_aa: CASSRDRPTPYNQPQHF
cdr3_nt: TGTGCCAGTAGTCGGGACAGGCCAACACCTTACAATCAGCCCCAGCATTTT
d_call: TRBD1
clone_size: few
v_call: TRBV19
j_call: TRBJ1-5

cdr3_aa: CATSRSTGIQYF
cdr3_nt: TGTGCCACCAGCAGGTCGACGGGCATTCAGTACTTC
d_call: .
clone_size: .
v_call: TRBV15
j_call: TRBJ2-4

cdr3_aa: CASGRDRGAVHYGYTF
cdr3_nt: TGTGCCAGCGGCCGGGACAGAGGGGCGGTTCACTATGGCTACACCTTC
d_call: TRBD1
clone_size: few
v_call: TRBV27
j_call: TRBJ1-2

cdr3_aa: CASSPRPVSYEQYF
cdr3_nt: TGTGCCAGCTCACCACGTCCGGTTTCCTACGAGCAGTACTTC
d_call: .
clone_size: few
v_call: TRBV18
j_call: TRBJ2-7

cdr3_aa: CASSQKEPSTVKNIQYF
cdr3_nt: TGTGCCAGCAGCCAGAAGGAGCCTAGTACAGTCAAAAACATTCAGTACTTC
d_call: .
clone_size: .
v_call: TRBV4-2
j_call: TRBJ2-4

cdr3_aa: CSVGGVNTGELFF
cdr3_nt: TGCAGTGTAGGCGGGGTGAACACCGGGGAGCTGTTTTTT
d_call: .
clone_size: .
v_call: TRBV20-1
j_call: TRBJ2-2

cdr3_aa: CSVDRQDTQYF
cdr3_nt: TGCAGCGTTGATCGACAGGATACGCAGTATTTT
d_call: .
clone_size: once
v_call: TRBV29-1
j_call: TRBJ2-3